The 11 T cell receptor beta chains presented below share a single source sample, sequenced in a study of Graves' ophthalmopathy and Graves' hyperthyroidism. As the template, RNA transcripts were used to amplify TCR beta CDR3 regions. The workflow started with a first-round RT-PCR run with HTBI primers and then moved on to a second-round multiplex PCR. A single record per CDR3 protein comes from TCRdb applying MiXCR to the multiplex PCR reads. The repertoire consists of 1 million to 1.3 million distinct CDR3 sequences, with 36% occurring once and the leading ten covering over 8.5%. The material sequenced was peripheral blood or thyroid tissue (not recorded which). The receptors were sampled from an adult man with Graves' hyperthyroidism.

This clonotype was counted a few times. The chain has TRBV7-2 and TRBJ1-1, with 11 bases lining up with TRBD1. CDR1 and CDR2 (germline): SGHTA, FQGNSA. After removal of 5 bases from V and 4 bases from J, the junction contained 12 bases not matched to a gene. This CDR3 comprises 17 residues. The CDR3 sequence is CASSPWTGGLVGTEAFF. CDR3 bases: TGTGCCAGCAGCCCGTGGACAGGGGGCCTAGTGGGCACTGAAGCTTTCTTT. Full variable domain (outside the CDR3, taken from reference TRBV7-2 and TRBJ1-1): GAGVSQSPSNKVTEKGKDVELRCDPISGHTALYWYRQSLGQGLEFLIYFQGNSAPDKSGLPSDRFSAERTGGSVSTLTIQRTQQEDSAVYLCASSPWTGGLVGTEAFFGQGTRLTVV.

This clonotype was recorded at least ten times. This chain connects TRBV15 to TRBJ2-7, with a tentative D call TRBD1 (6 bases). The CDR3 is made up of 14 amino acids. CDR1 LNHNV and CDR2 YYDKDF come from the germline V gene (reference sequence). V was pared by 9 bases and J by 1 base, with 16 bases between. The CDR3 is CATAPQDRSYEQYF. The CDR3, as DNA: TGTGCCACAGCCCCCCAAGACAGGTCCTACGAGCAGTACTTC.

At least ten counts were recorded for this clonotype. The V call is TRBV7-2, the J call TRBJ1-1; no reliable D call. The CDR3 covers 14 residues. Deletions cut 3 bases from V and 0 bases from J, with 8 bases between. Looked up from germline, CDR1 is SGHTA and CDR2 is FQGNSA. CDR3 bases: TGTGCCAGCAGCTTTTTATGGGTGAACACTGAAGCTTTCTTT. As protein: CASSFLWVNTEAFF.

This clonotype has a single count. The chain combines TRBV11-1 with TRBJ2-7, with TRBD1 as a possible D gene (5 bases). The CDR3 totals 14 residues. Trimming took off 5 bases at V and 1 base at J, with 12 bases between the two ends. Germline CDR1 is SGHAT and CDR2 is FQDESV (reference sequence). This CDR3 reads CASSTAGPSYEQYF. Written as DNA, the CDR3 is TGTGCCAGCAGCACGGCAGGGCCTTCCTACGAGCAGTACTTC.

This chain links TRBV2 with TRBJ1-2, with D possibly TRBD1 on 5 matching bases. This CDR3 has 14 amino acids. V was trimmed by 3 bases and J by 3 bases, leaving 11 bases between them. Germline-derived CDR1 and CDR2 are SNHLY and FYNNEI. This CDR3 reads CASSEGTAYYGYTF. CDR3 in DNA: TGTGCCAGCAGTGAGGGGACGGCTTACTATGGCTACACCTTC. Looking up the rest from reference TRBV2 and TRBJ1-2 gives the full variable domain: EPEVTQTPSHQVTQMGQEVILRCVPISNHLYFYWYRQILGQKVEFLVSFYNNEISEKSEIFDDQFSVERPDGSNFTLKIRSTKLEDSAMYFCASSEGTAYYGYTFGSGTRLTVV.

The CDR3, as DNA: TGCAGCGGCGGGACCCAGACAGGCCAGCGGGTCTATGGCTACACCTTC. Translated: CSGGTQTGQRVYGYTF. The chain links TRBV29-1 to TRBJ1-2; D might be TRBD1 (6 bases). The V end lost 7 bases, the J end lost 4 bases, and 25 bases lay between the germline ends. The V gene's germline CDR1 is SQVTM and CDR2 ANQGSEA. This CDR3 spans 16 amino acids.

Comment on this clonotype: A read error may be the cause here, since a much bigger clone is one base away. The chain recombines TRBV29-1 with TRBJ2-7, with 10 bases fitting TRBD1. There are 14 residues in the CDR3. Germline loops: CDR1 SQVTM, CDR2 ANQGSEA. Here the CDR3 DNA reads TGCGGCGTGACCGGGACAGGGGCCTTCTCCGAGCAGTACTTC. It codes for CGVTGTGAFSEQYF.

This clonotype was detected ten times or more. The chain carries TRBV29-1 and TRBJ2-5, with 9 positions matching TRBD1. The germline gives CDR1 SQVTM, CDR2 ANQGSEA. The CDR3 is 13 amino acids. With V trimmed by 7 bases and J by 9 bases, 12 bases remained unmatched. CDR3 sequence reads: CSEPGQGVGAQYF. The CDR3 nucleotides read TGCAGCGAACCGGGACAGGGTGTAGGGGCCCAGTACTTC.

The table lists this clonotype with many counts. The chain is built from TRBV12-3 or TRBV12-4 and TRBJ1-2, with a possible D match to TRBD1 (5 bases). This CDR3 region has 13 residues. Between the trimmed V and J ends, which lost 5 bases and 8 bases, there was a span of 15 bases. The chain's CDR3 is CASSGGAHGGYTF. Written as DNA, the CDR3 is TGTGCCAGCAGTGGCGGGGCCCACGGGGGCTACACCTTC.

This chain joins TRBV12-3 or TRBV12-4 and TRBJ1-5; 7 bases map to TRBD1. The CDR3 sequence is 17 residues long. Trimming at V came to 5 bases and at J to 0 bases, leaving 10 bases not matched to a gene. CDR3: CASSEATGIYSNQPQHF. As DNA, the CDR3 is TGTGCCAGCAGTGAGGCGACAGGGATCTATAGCAATCAGCCCCAGCATTTT.

This clonotype appeared many times. The rearrangement uses TRBV4-3 and TRBJ1-6, with D tentatively TRBD1 (6 bases). V was clipped by 1 base and J by 1 base, with 8 bases between them. Per germline, CDR1 LGHNA and CDR2 YSLEER. CDR3 length: 16 amino acids. The CDR3 nucleotides are TGCGCCAGCAGCCAAGTGCAGGGGTCCTATAATTCACCCCTCCACTTT. Its protein product is CASSQVQGSYNSPLHF.